This T cell receptor beta chain was documented in a study of shared clonotypes between healthy human individuals. For the study at large: Aged between 18 and 49, the donors were a couple of women and a few men. Study-level findings and limits: In a handful of donors, around 4.5% of naive CD4 clonotypes appeared in common. Sorted-subset sequencing, rarefaction showed, was incomplete despite large depth. Relative to clonotypes present in all four donors, those not shared had lower generation probabilities.

Here immunoSEQ multiplex PCR was the method, and the copy in TCRdb shows in-frame clones only, minus some. The repertoire holds 600,000 to 700,000 clones, with 73% as singletons. This clone has just a few counts. Its antigen is unknown. V lost 5 bases to trimming and J lost 5 bases; unmatched junction nucleotides: 3. The CDR3 contains 13 residues. Germline CDR1 SGHAT, CDR2 FQDESV (reference sequence). The sequencing input was memory CD4+ T cells sorted from blood. Subset in this sample: CD45RA-negative fraction. The rearrangement links TRBV11-1 to TRBJ2-5; 9 bases agree with TRBD2. The clonotype was recovered from a woman in her thirties in good health. This chain's CDR3 is CASSPSGAETQYF. The CDR3 DNA reads as TGTGCCAGCAGCCCTAGCGGGGCGGAGACCCAGTACTTC.